These 17 T cell receptor beta chains were all obtained from the same sample, sequenced in a study of regulatory T cells in long-lasting Graves disease. CDR3-region Arm-PCR and iRepertoire HTBI primers produced the TCR beta libraries. One entry per CDR3 protein results from TCRdb running MiXCR on the multiplex PCR reads. This sample has some 230,000 distinct CDR3 sequences; about 16% occur once, and the top ten carry approximately 24%. Time point given: newly diagnosed GD, antithyroid drugs for less than 3 months. PBMC RNA was the source of the TCR library. The sequences come from peripheral blood mononuclear cells (PBMCs), collected at new diagnosis, from a patient treated with antithyroid drugs. The receptors shown here come from a female donor with Graves disease.

This clonotype occurred many times. The chain is built from TRBV20-1 and TRBJ2-6; 9 nucleotides agree with TRBD1. Germline values: CDR1 DFQATT, CDR2 SNEGSKA (reference sequence). This CDR3 spans 14 amino acids. With 3 bases clipped from V and 4 bases from J, the junction kept 1 base outside the gene matches. The DNA of the CDR3 is TGCAGTGCTAGGGACAGGGGCGGGGCCAACGTCCTGACTTTC. Residues: CSARDRGGANVLTF.

This clonotype turned up a few times. This chain links TRBV27 with TRBJ1-6; 9 bases are a match to TRBD1. Losses at the gene ends were 4 bases for V and 9 bases for J; bases not matched to a gene: 7. The V gene's germline CDR1 is MNHEY and CDR2 SMNVEV (reference sequence). CDR3 length: 15 amino acids. CDR3 coding DNA: TGTGCCAGCAGTTCCCAGACAGGGGGGGTTTCACCCCTCCACTTT. Its protein is CASSSQTGGVSPLHF.

The V and J genes are TRBV6-1 and TRBJ2-3; TRBD2 matches 9 bases. CDR1 MNHNS and CDR2 SASEGT come from the germline V gene. The length of the CDR3 is 16 residues. V lost 5 bases and J lost 1; bases outside the gene matches: 7. The CDR3 is CASSPTRTSGTDTQYF. The CDR3 DNA reads as TGTGCCAGCAGTCCTACCCGGACTAGCGGCACAGATACGCAGTATTTT.

The chain couples TRBV11-2 to TRBJ2-7; maybe TRBD1 (5 bases). V shed 4 bases and J shed 4 bases, with 11 bases lying between them. Germline V CDR1 and CDR2: SGHAT, FQNNGV. The CDR3 consists of 13 residues. The CDR3 spells CASSSTELYEQYF. In DNA, the CDR3 is TGTGCCAGCAGCTCGACAGAATTATACGAGCAGTACTTC.

The table lists this clonotype with many counts. The genes are TRBV11-2 and TRBJ1-6; 10 bases are shared with TRBD1. V gave up 1 base and J gave up 15 bases; unmatched junction bases: 6. The length of the CDR3 is 14 residues. Germline V lookup: CDR1 SGHAT, CDR2 FQNNGV. The DNA of the CDR3 is TGTGCCAGCAGCTTAGGACAGGGGGCTAAGCACCTCCACTTT. This sequence encodes CASSLGQGAKHLHF.

This clonotype was seen many times. V gene TRBV3-1 combines with J gene TRBJ1-4; D perhaps matches TRBD1 (6 bases). The V end was cut by 0 bases, the J end by 8 bases, with 7 bases between. The CDR3 is 13 residues long. CDR1 is LGHDT, CDR2 YNNKEL, per germline (reference sequence). The CDR3 nucleotides read TGTGCCAGCAGCCAAGATGGGGGCGAAAAACTGTTTTTT. Protein product: CASSQDGGEKLFF.

This clonotype was counted many times. The rearrangement uses TRBV7-3 and TRBJ1-1, with no clear D. The ends were cut back, 5 bases at V and 1 base at J, with 11 bases in the middle. The CDR3 sequence is 14 residues long. Per the germline V gene, CDR1 is SGHTA and CDR2 is FQGTGA. Here the CDR3 reads CASSVGPGNTEAFF. The CDR3 DNA reads as TGTGCCAGCAGCGTAGGCCCCGGGAACACTGAAGCTTTCTTT.

This clonotype was recorded many times. The rearrangement joins TRBV10-3 to TRBJ2-2; D call uncertain. Germline CDR1 is ENHRY and CDR2 is SYGVKD. The CDR3 length is 11 residues. V lost 3 bases to trimming and J lost 6 bases, with 2 bases between them. DNA for the CDR3: TGTGCCATCAGTGACTCCGGGGAGCTGTTTTTT. Its translation: CAISDSGELFF.

Concerning this clonotype: Being one base from a much bigger clone, this may be a read error. The V call is TRBV19, the J call TRBJ2-1, with D perhaps matching TRBD2 (6 bases). From germline, CDR1 is LNHDA and CDR2 SQIVND (reference sequence). The CDR3 length is 13 residues. In DNA form, the CDR3 reads TGTGCCAGAAGTATAGAGACTAGTACGAAGCAGTTCTTC. Amino acids: CARSIETSTKQFF.

The rearrangement links TRBV20-1 to TRBJ1-3; D is unresolved. V was shortened by 0 bases and J by 0 bases, with 9 bases between the two germline ends. The length of the CDR3 is 15 residues. CDR1 and CDR2 from the germline V gene are DFQATT and SNEGSKA (reference sequence). The CDR3 reads CSARDPGGSGNTIYF. CDR3 nucleotide sequence: TGCAGTGCTAGAGACCCAGGTGGCTCTGGAAACACCATATATTTT.

This clonotype was recorded many times. The junction departs from the called germline gene at one end, perhaps through a read error. The chain is built from TRBV5-1 and TRBJ1-2, with 7 bases matching TRBD1. The CDR3 is 14 amino acids. Germline V gene lookup returns CDR1 SGHRS and CDR2 YFSETQ. CDR3 coding DNA: TGTGCCAGCAGAGACAGGGCGGGTGACTATGGCTACACCTTC. Its protein product is CASRDRAGDYGYTF.

Notes on this clonotype: This may arise from a read error, as a much more abundant clone is one base away. The conserved phenylalanine or tryptophan is not found at the CDR3 terminus, so this likely reflects a read error. The chain recombines TRBV24-1 with TRBJ2-7; a possible D gene is TRBD1 (6 bases). V was shortened by 4 bases and J by 7 bases, with 13 bases between the two germline ends. This CDR3 spans 13 amino acids. Germline V CDR1 and CDR2: KGHDR, SFDVKD. The CDR3: CATSDSGVQEQYL. CDR3 sequence (DNA): TGTGCCACCAGTGACTCAGGGGTACAAGAGCAGTACCTC.

Many counts were recorded for this clonotype. The rearrangement uses TRBV12-3 or TRBV12-4 and TRBJ1-4; D perhaps matches TRBD1 (6 bases). The CDR3 sequence is 14 residues long. Trimming removed 3 bases from V and 7 bases from J, with 12 bases in between. The CDR3 nucleotides are TGTGCCAGCAGTTTCTCGCAGGGGAGTGAAAAACTGTTTTTT. Its protein product is CASSFSQGSEKLFF.

The V call is TRBV5-6, the J call TRBJ1-4, with 10 bases matching TRBD1. V lost 3 bases, J lost 7 bases, and 9 bases stayed unmatched. Germline CDR1 and CDR2: SGHDT and YYEEEE. The CDR3 is made up of 16 amino acids. The CDR3 protein is CASSWGQGSGSEKLFF. Written as DNA, the CDR3 is TGTGCCAGCAGCTGGGGACAGGGGTCAGGGAGTGAAAAACTGTTTTTT.

The J gene is TRBJ2-2, the V gene TRBV19; D is ambiguous. Germline assignment: CDR1 LNHDA and CDR2 SQIVND (reference sequence). Trimming took off 11 bases at V and 4 bases at J, with 11 bases between the two ends. The CDR3 length is 12 residues. The CDR3 is CALESATGELFF. The CDR3 bases are TGTGCCCTAGAGTCCGCCACCGGGGAGCTGTTTTTT.

The chain links TRBV6-1 to TRBJ2-6; no definite D call. CDR1 and CDR2 from the germline V gene are MNHNS and SASEGT. The CDR3 is 15 amino acids. The V end lost 5 bases, the J end lost 4 bases, and 12 bases lay between the germline ends. CDR3 sequence (DNA): TGTGCCAGCAGTACCATAGGGTGGGGGGCCAACGTCCTGACTTTC. Translation gives CASSTIGWGANVLTF.

Regarding this clonotype: A read error is possible here, since a much larger clone lies one base away. This chain links TRBV9 with TRBJ2-7; no definite D call. Germline CDR1 SGDLS, CDR2 YYNGEE. V was clipped by 0 bases and J by 4 bases, with 14 bases between them. The CDR3 is 15 amino acids. CDR3 protein: CASSVASVLNYEQYF. CDR3 bases: TGTGCCAGCAGCGTAGCCAGCGTACTAAATTACGAGCAGTACTTC.